This T cell receptor beta chain derives from a study of T cells in Graves' hyperthyroidism and ophthalmopathy. Looking at the study overall: Prior to any treatment, at the point of initial diagnosis, peripheral blood was collected.

Study-wide results and limits: Most thyroid clonotypes expanded above 0.001 appeared in blood too.

The ends were cut back, 3 bases at V and 7 bases at J, with 16 bases in the middle. In germline, CDR1 is DFQATT, CDR2 SNEGSKA (reference sequence). This CDR3 comprises 15 residues. RNA transcripts served as the template for amplifying TCR beta CDR3 regions. Using the HTBI primer set, a first-round RT-PCR was run on the TCR CDR3. TCRdb analysed the multiplex PCR reads with MiXCR anew, one entry per CDR3 protein. The sample has fewer than 400,000 distinct CDR3 sequences; around 16% are singletons. This clonotype has a count of ten or more. What it recognizes is unknown. Investigators excluded patients with uncontrolled infection, other autoimmune disease, pregnancy or lactation. Based on clinical symptoms, serum thyroxine and TRAb, thyroid ultrasound and orbital computed tomography, diagnoses were reached.

The sequencing input was blood. The chain is built from TRBV20-1 and TRBJ1-6; TRBD1 is a possible D gene (6 bases). This receptor was identified in a woman under 30 with Graves' hyperthyroidism that later progressed to Graves' ophthalmopathy. In nucleotides, the CDR3 is TGCAGTGCTAGCCCCATGACAGGCGGGAATTCACCCCTCCACTTT. Protein sequence: CSASPMTGGNSPLHF.